The T cell receptor (beta chain) under discussion was sequenced for a study of CD8 T cells in Susac syndrome. V lost 2 bases and J 6 bases, leaving 14 bases between the germline ends. The germline V gene encodes CDR1 SGHDN and CDR2 FVKESK. The CDR3 is 15 residues long. In its sample, this clonotype was seen once. As yet, its antigen is unknown. Study-level results: The study admitted that it had a relatively small number of individuals in its TCR sequencing and HLA analysis.

With random hexamers, reverse transcription was performed on about 0.45 to 1 ug of RNA. Amplification of TCR beta CDR3 across 54 Vbeta and 13 Jbeta was performed with immunoSEQ multiplex PCR. MiXCR, applied by TCRdb to the immunoSEQ multiplex PCR reads, yields one record per CDR3 protein. Of roughly 100,000 distinct CDR3 sequences in the sample, 90% to 95% were seen once. The chain links TRBV14 to TRBJ2-1, with D possibly TRBD2 on 5 matching bases. Source material: CD4+ T cells from PBMCs. The sequence was collected from a human donor with Susac syndrome. Written as DNA, the CDR3 is TGTGCCAGCAGCCAATGGGCCTCCGGAGGCAATGAGCAGTTCTTC. Translation gives CASSQWASGGNEQFF.